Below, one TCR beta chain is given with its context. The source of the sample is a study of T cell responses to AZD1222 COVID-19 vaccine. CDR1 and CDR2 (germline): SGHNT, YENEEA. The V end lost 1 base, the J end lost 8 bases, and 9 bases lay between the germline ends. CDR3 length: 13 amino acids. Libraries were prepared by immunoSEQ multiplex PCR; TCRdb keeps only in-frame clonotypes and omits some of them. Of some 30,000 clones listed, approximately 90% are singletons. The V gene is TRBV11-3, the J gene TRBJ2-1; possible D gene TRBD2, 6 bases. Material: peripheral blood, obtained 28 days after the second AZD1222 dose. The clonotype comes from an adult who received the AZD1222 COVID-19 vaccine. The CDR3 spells CASSLGRGYEQFF. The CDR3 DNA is TGTGCCAGCAGCTTAGGGAGGGGCTATGAGCAGTTCTTC. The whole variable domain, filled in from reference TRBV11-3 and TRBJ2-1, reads EAGVVQSPRYKIIEKKQPVAFWCNPISGHNTLYWYLQNLGQGPELLIRYENEEAVDDSQLPKDRFSAERLKGVDSTLKIQPAELGDSAVYLCASSLGRGYEQFFGPGTRLTVL.